This TCR beta chain was identified during a study of T cells in localized non-small cell lung cancer. The table came from immunoSEQ multiplex PCR; TCRdb's copy has only in-frame clones and leaves some out. Here the sample spans approximately 21,000 clones, over 75% being singletons. This CDR3 is built from 14 residues. Looked up from germline, CDR1 is SEHNR and CDR2 is FQNEAQ (reference sequence). Trimming shortened V by 5 bases and J by 3 bases, and 14 bases separated the two germline ends. Sample: peripheral blood, taken before any cancer treatment. The chain has TRBV7-9 and TRBJ2-7; D is possibly TRBD1 or TRBD2 (5 bases each). The sequence was collected from a woman aged 35 to 70 with stage I lung adenocarcinoma. Here the CDR3 DNA reads TGTGCCAGCAGCCTGGGACGGCTGGACTACGAGCAGTACTTC. Its translation is CASSLGRLDYEQYF.